The 9 T cell receptor beta chains reported below all come from one sample, sequenced in a study of cytomegalovirus exposure and HLA in healthy donors. PCR involved 60 Vbeta and 13 Jbeta primers. Only in-frame clones appear in the TCRdb table, and some are missing; sequencing was by immunoSEQ multiplex PCR. This sample has 200,000 to 300,000 clones, with 80% to 90% found just once. Sequenced sample: PBMCs. These receptor sequences come from a girl between 2 and 10 years old in good health and CMV-seronegative.

The rearrangement uses TRBV6-1 and TRBJ2-7; the match to TRBD1 covers 7 bases. Germline CDR1 is MNHNS and CDR2 is SASEGT. CDR3 length equals 14 residues. V shed 8 bases and J 4 bases; nucleotides not matched to a gene: 11. The CDR3 coding sequence is TGTGCCAGCGGCCTCCACAGGGGACCATACGAGCAGTACTTC. Protein product: CASGLHRGPYEQYF.

Concerning this clone: At one end the junction does not follow the germline gene, possibly because of a read error. This sequence joins TRBV7-6 and TRBJ2-7, with D possibly matching TRBD2 (5 bases). The germline CDR1 and CDR2 sequences are SGHVS and FNYEAQ. The CDR3 totals 13 residues. The CDR3, as DNA: TGTGCCAGCAGCCTAGCCGTATCCTACGAGCAGTACTTC. Protein product: CASSLAVSYEQYF.

The rearrangement uses TRBV5-1 and TRBJ1-4; D is possibly TRBD1 (6 bases). CDR1 SGHRS and CDR2 YFSETQ come from the germline V gene. This CDR3 region has 14 residues. V was clipped by 0 bases and J by 8 bases, with 11 bases between them. The chain's CDR3 is CASSLGGGQEKLFF. Here the CDR3 DNA reads TGCGCCAGCAGCTTGGGCGGGGGGCAAGAAAAACTGTTTTTT.

The rearrangement uses TRBV4-1 and TRBJ2-3, with D perhaps TRBD2 (6 bases). Trimming cost V 2 bases and J 2 bases, with 20 bases left between them. CDR1 and CDR2 (germline): MGHRA, YSYEKL. The CDR3 covers 18 residues. This chain's CDR3 is CASSQRVPREASTDTQYF. CDR3 sequence (DNA): TGCGCCAGCAGCCAACGAGTCCCCAGGGAGGCATCCACAGATACGCAGTATTTT.

The chain employs TRBV28 and TRBJ2-7; TRBD1 agrees at 7 bases. V lost 7 bases and J lost 3; bases outside the gene matches: 6. CDR1 MDHEN and CDR2 SYDVKM come from the germline V gene. CDR3 size: 13 residues. Here the CDR3 DNA reads TGTGCCAGCAACCGGGACAGATACTACGAGCAGTACTTC. Translated: CASNRDRYYEQYF. Together with reference TRBV28 and TRBJ2-7, the CDR3 gives the full variable domain: DVKVTQSSRYLVKRTGEKVFLECVQDMDHENMFWYRQDPGLGLRLIYFSYDVKMKEKGDIPEGYSVSREKKERFSLILESASTNQTSMYLCASNRDRYYEQYFGPGTRLTVT.

The genes are TRBV29-1 and TRBJ2-1, with 7 bases that match TRBD2. V was clipped by 3 bases and J by 1 base; unmatched bases: 9. The CDR3 covers 16 residues. In germline, CDR1 is SQVTM, CDR2 ANQGSEA. CDR3 DNA sequence: TGCAGCGTTGAGGGACTACCCGCGGCGTCCTACAATGAGCAGTTCTTC. Its translation: CSVEGLPAASYNEQFF.

The genes are TRBV27 and TRBJ2-7; 9 bases are shared with TRBD1. Germline values: CDR1 MNHEY, CDR2 SMNVEV (reference sequence). The CDR3 is made up of 15 amino acids. The junction had 7 bases not matched to a gene; V was cut back by 5 bases and J by 2 bases. In nucleotides, the CDR3 is TGTGCCAGCAGTGCACGGACAGGGGCACCCTACGAGCAGTACTTC. Translating it yields CASSARTGAPYEQYF.

There are a few counts of this clone. This chain uses TRBV30 with TRBJ2-3; 11 nucleotides agree with TRBD2. V lost 3 bases and J lost 5; bases outside the gene matches: 7. This CDR3 is 15 amino acids long. Germline CDR1 GTSNPN, CDR2 SVGIG (reference sequence). The CDR3 is CAWSLLAGVGDTQYF. The CDR3 nucleotides are TGTGCCTGGAGCCTACTAGCGGGAGTAGGAGATACGCAGTATTTT. Full variable domain (missing parts from reference TRBV30 and TRBJ2-3): SQTIHQWPATLVQPVGSPLSLECTVEGTSNPNLYWYRQAAGRGLQLLFYSVGIGQISSEVPQNLSASRPQDRQFILSSKKLLLSDSGFYLCAWSLLAGVGDTQYFGPGTRLTVL.

The V call is TRBV7-8, the J call TRBJ1-2; D uncertain. The germline V and J ends were trimmed by 2 bases and 2 bases, with 6 bases remaining between them. The CDR3 is 13 residues long. Germline CDR1 reads SGHVS; CDR2 reads FQNEAQ. CDR3 DNA sequence: TGTGCCAGCAGCTTACAACAGAACTATGGCTACACCTTC. Translated, it gives CASSLQQNYGYTF.